The present T cell receptor (beta chain) was sequenced within a study of Graves' ophthalmopathy and Graves' hyperthyroidism. The study amplified TCR beta CDR3 regions using RNA transcripts. An opening RT-PCR round employed HTBI primers and preceded a second-round multiplex PCR. Each CDR3 protein is one row after TCRdb ran MiXCR on the multiplex PCR reads. The sample holds approximately 410,000 distinct CDR3 sequences, about 16% seen once. The CDR3 length is 14 residues. The ends lost 7 bases at V and 6 bases at J; junction bases unmatched: 10. Clinical symptoms, serum thyroxine, TRAb, thyroid ultrasound and orbital computed tomography formed the basis of diagnosis. Sampling approximately 10 ml of fresh peripheral blood provided the PBMCs. This clonotype came up many times. Its target is unknown. Overall study findings and caveats: Among expanded thyroid clonotypes above 0.001 frequency, most also occurred in blood.

The J gene is TRBJ1-2, the V gene TRBV12-3 or TRBV12-4, with TRBD1 identical over 8 bases. This sequence originates from a woman under 30 with stable Graves' hyperthyroidism. The sequenced material came from peripheral blood. CDR3: CASNQGAGVDGYTF. In nucleotides, the CDR3 is TGTGCCAGCAACCAGGGGGCAGGTGTGGATGGCTACACCTTC.